In this sample, the clone carrying this TCR beta chain turned up a few times. Its target is unknown. The entry originates in a study of identical twins. The study, taken as a whole, reports: Sequences that were beta out-of-frame showed weaker excess twin sharing. Insertions were fewer in abundant cord blood beta clonotypes, whereas memory repertoires showed none of this pattern.

A universal primer site arose from template switching, and cDNA bore unique molecular identifiers. Each CDR3 protein is one row after TCRdb ran MiXCR on the 5' RACE reads. Of 520,000 or so distinct CDR3 sequences in the sample, roughly a fifth were seen once. Germline-derived CDR1 and CDR2 are SGHDN and FVKESK. CDR3 length equals 14 residues. The ends were cut back, 3 bases at V and 4 bases at J, with 12 bases in the middle. These same data were also listed under a study on T cells expressing NK-cell markers. Per that paper: Within several experiments, an anti-gamma-delta TCR antibody kept the sorting limited to alpha-beta TCR T cells.

The V gene is TRBV14, the J gene TRBJ2-5, with a tentative D call TRBD2 (5 bases). The source of this sequence is a woman younger than 35 in good health. The sample taken for sequencing was CD4+ T cells sorted from blood. CDR3 DNA sequence: TGTGCCAGCAGCCATTCTGCGGGTGGAGAGACCCAGTACTTC. This sequence encodes CASSHSAGGETQYF. The whole variable domain, remainder taken from reference TRBV14 and TRBJ2-5, is EAGVTQFPSHSVIEKGQTVTLRCDPISGHDNLYWYRRVMGKEIKFLLHFVKESKQDESGMPNNRFLAERTGGTYSTLKVQPAELEDSGVYFCASSHSAGGETQYFGPGTRLLVL.